A selection of T cell receptor beta chains follows, all from one sample in a study of blood T cells in healthy people across ages. Each CDR3 protein gets one entry after TCRdb re-called the 5' RACE reads with MiXCR. This table has approximately 770,000 distinct CDR3 sequences, 58% appearing once. Sample: blood. Source of these receptors: a man aged 30-40 years in good health. CDR3s include the opening cysteine and the closing phenylalanine or tryptophan. A D gene is named only where the DNA matches it firmly. The listing skips clone size in some rows; elsewhere it reads once, few, many or a size class.

. . TRBJ2-5 TRBV18 TGTGCCAGCTCACCACCATGGCATCGAGAGACCCAGTACTTC CASSPPWHRETQYF
. . TRBJ2-5 TRBV9 TGTGCCAGCAGCCCGAGCGGCGGTGGGTACGGTGAGCAGTACTTC CASSPSGGGYGEQYF
. . TRBJ2-2 TRBV6-1 TGTGCCAGCAGTGAAGCCTCTAGGGCCGGGGAGCTGTTTTTT CASSEASRAGELFF
. . TRBJ1-1 TRBV11-2 TGTGCCAGCAGCTCCCAAATTGGGGGCACTGAAGCTTTCTTT CASSSQIGGTEAFF
TRBD1 few TRBJ2-1 TRBV7-2 TGTGCCAGCAGCTTAGAGACAGGGGGCTCGGACAATGAGCAGTTCTTC CASSLETGGSDNEQFF
. . TRBJ2-3 TRBV25-1 TGTGCCAGCAGTGAAAAGGGGGAAGTAGATACGCAGTATTTT CASSEKGEVDTQYF
TRBD1 once TRBJ1-1 TRBV5-1 TGCGCCAGCAGCTTGGGGACAGGGAGCCACACTGAAGCTTTCTTT CASSLGTGSHTEAFF
TRBD1 . TRBJ2-1 TRBV7-2 TGTGCCAGCAGCGAACGACAGGGATCCTACAATGAGCAGTTCTTC CASSERQGSYNEQFF
TRBD2 few TRBJ2-7 TRBV20-1 TGCAGTGCTAGACCACTAGCGGGAGGGATAGTCCACGAGCAGTACTTC CSARPLAGGIVHEQYF
. . TRBJ2-5 TRBV20-1 TGCAGTGCTTACCCCATTCAGCAAGAGACCCAGTACTTC CSAYPIQQETQYF
. . TRBJ2-1 TRBV20-1 TGCAGTGCTAGTGTACAGGGCAATGAGCAGTTCTTC CSASVQGNEQFF